This T cell receptor (beta chain) originates from a study of cytomegalovirus exposure and HLA in healthy donors. 60 Vbeta and 13 Jbeta primers were used in PCR. Here immunoSEQ multiplex PCR was the method, and the copy in TCRdb shows in-frame clones only, minus some. The sample includes tens of thousands of clones, 65% to 75% of them seen just once. Comments on this clone: Its antigen is currently unknown.

Overall study results and limits: Later analysis identified a missense DCLRE1C variant that was linked to TCR beta V- and J-gene trimming.

The CDR3 extends over 15 amino acids. Germline V gene lookup returns CDR1 SGHTA and CDR2 FQGNSA. The V and J ends lost 1 base and 3 bases respectively, with 12 bases between them. The material sequenced was PBMCs. The V and J genes are TRBV7-2 and TRBJ1-1, with TRBD1 as a possible D gene (5 bases). The receptor was derived from a man aged 35 to 55 in good health and CMV-seropositive. The CDR3 nucleotides read TGTGCCAGCAGCTTAGTATTTCAGGGCGACACTGAAGCTTTCTTT. The encoded protein is CASSLVFQGDTEAFF.